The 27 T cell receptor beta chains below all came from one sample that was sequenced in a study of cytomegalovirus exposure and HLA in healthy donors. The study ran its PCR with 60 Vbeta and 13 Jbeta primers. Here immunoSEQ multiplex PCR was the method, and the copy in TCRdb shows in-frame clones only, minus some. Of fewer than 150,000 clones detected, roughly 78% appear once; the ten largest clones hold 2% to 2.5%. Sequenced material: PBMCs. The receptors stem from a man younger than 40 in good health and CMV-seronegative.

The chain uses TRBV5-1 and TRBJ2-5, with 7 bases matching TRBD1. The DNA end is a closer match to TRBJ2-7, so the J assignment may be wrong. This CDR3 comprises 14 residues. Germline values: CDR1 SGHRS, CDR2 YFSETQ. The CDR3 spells CASRFSGQSYEQYF. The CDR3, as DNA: TGCGCCAGCAGGTTTTCGGGACAGTCATACGAGCAGTACTTC.

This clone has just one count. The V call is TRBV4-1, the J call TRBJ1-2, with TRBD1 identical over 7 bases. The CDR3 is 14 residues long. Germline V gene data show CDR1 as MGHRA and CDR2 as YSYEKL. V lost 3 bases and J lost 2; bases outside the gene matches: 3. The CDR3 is CASSQLTGNYGYTF. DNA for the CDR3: TGCGCCAGCAGCCAGCTGACAGGGAACTATGGCTACACCTTC.

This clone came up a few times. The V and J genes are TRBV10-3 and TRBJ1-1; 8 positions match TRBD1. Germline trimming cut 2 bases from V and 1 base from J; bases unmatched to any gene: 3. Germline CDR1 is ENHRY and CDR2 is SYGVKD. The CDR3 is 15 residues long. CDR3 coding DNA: TGTGCCATCAGTGAGGGCGGACAGGGGAACACTGAAGCTTTCTTT. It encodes CAISEGGQGNTEAFF.

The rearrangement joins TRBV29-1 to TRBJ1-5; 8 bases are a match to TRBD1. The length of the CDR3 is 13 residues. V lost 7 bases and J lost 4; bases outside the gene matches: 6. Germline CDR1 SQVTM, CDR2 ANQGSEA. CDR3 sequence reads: CSAGDRRNQPQHF. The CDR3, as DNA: TGCAGCGCCGGGGACAGGAGAAATCAGCCCCAGCATTTT.

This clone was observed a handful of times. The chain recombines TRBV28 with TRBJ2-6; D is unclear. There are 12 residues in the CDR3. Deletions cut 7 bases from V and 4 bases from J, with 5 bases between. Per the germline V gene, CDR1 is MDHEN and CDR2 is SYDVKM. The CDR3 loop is CASTQGANVLTF. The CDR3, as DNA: TGTGCCAGCACCCAGGGGGCCAACGTCCTGACTTTC. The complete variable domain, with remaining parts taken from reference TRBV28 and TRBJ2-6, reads DVKVTQSSRYLVKRTGEKVFLECVQDMDHENMFWYRQDPGLGLRLIYFSYDVKMKEKGDIPEGYSVSREKKERFSLILESASTNQTSMYLCASTQGANVLTFGAGSRLTVL.

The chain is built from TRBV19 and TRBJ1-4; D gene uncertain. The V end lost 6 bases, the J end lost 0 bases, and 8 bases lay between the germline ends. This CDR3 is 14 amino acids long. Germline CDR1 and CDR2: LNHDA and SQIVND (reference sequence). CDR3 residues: CASSAFATNEKLFF. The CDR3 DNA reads TGTGCCAGTAGCGCGTTTGCAACTAATGAAAAACTGTTTTTT.

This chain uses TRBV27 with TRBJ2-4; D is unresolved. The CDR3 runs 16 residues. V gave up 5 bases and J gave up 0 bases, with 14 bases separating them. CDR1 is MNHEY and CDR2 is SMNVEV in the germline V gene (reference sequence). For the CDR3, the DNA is TGTGCCAGCAGTCTACAGACGGAACTAGCCAAAAACATTCAGTACTTC. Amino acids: CASSLQTELAKNIQYF.

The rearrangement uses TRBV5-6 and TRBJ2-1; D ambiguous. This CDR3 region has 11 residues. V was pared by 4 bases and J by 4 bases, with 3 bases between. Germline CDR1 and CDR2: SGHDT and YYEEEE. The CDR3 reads CASSEYNEQFF. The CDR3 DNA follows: TGTGCCAGCAGCGAGTACAATGAGCAGTTCTTC.

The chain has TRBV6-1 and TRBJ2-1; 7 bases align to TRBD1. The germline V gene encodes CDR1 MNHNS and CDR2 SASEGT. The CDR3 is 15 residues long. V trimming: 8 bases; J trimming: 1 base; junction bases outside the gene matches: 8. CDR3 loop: CASHQTGKSYNEQFF. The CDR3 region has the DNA TGTGCCAGCCATCAGACAGGGAAGTCCTACAATGAGCAGTTCTTC.

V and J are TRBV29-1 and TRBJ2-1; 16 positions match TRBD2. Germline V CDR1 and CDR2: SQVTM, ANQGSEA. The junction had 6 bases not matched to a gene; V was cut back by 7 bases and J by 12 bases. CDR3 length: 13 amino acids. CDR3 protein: CSAGTSGGGGQFF. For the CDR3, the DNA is TGCAGCGCCGGGACTAGCGGGGGGGGTGGGCAGTTCTTC.

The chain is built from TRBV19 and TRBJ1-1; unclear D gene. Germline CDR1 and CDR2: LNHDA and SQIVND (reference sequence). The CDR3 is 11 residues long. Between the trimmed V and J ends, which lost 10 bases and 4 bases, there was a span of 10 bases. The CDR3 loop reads CATREGTEAFF. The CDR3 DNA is TGTGCCACCCGCGAGGGCACTGAAGCTTTCTTT.

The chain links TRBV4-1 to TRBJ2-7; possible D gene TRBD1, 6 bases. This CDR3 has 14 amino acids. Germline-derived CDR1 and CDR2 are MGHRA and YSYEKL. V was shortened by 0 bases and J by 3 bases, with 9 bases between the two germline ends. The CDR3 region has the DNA TGCGCCAGCAGCCAAGATTCAGGGGTCTACGAGCAGTACTTC. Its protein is CASSQDSGVYEQYF.

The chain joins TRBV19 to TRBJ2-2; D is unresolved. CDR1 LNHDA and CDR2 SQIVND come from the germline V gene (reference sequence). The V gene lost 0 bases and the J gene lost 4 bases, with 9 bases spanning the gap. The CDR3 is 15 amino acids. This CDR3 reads CASSIDLAGTGELFF. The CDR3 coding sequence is TGTGCCAGTAGTATAGATCTTGCCGGCACCGGGGAGCTGTTTTTT. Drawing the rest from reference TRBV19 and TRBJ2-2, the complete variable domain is DGGITQSPKYLFRKEGQNVTLSCEQNLNHDAMYWYRQDPGQGLRLIYYSQIVNDFQKGDIAEGYSVSREKKESFPLTVTSAQKNPTAFYLCASSIDLAGTGELFFGEGSRLTVL.

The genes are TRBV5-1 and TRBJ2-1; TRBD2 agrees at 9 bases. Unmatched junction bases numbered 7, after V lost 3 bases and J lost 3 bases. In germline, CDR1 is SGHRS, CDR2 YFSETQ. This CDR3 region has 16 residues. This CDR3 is CASSSAAGGHYNEQFF. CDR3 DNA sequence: TGCGCCAGCAGCTCGGCTGCGGGGGGGCACTACAATGAGCAGTTCTTC.

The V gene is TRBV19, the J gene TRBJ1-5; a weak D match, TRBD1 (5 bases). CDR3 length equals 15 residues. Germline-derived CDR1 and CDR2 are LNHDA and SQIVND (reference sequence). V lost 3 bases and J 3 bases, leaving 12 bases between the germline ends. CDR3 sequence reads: CASSMGGSNNQPQHF. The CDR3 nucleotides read TGTGCCAGTAGTATGGGGGGATCGAACAATCAGCCCCAGCATTTT.

The CDR3 bases are TGTGCCAGCTCACCGTCGGAGGGGGCGCCCACTGAAGCTTTCTTT. Protein sequence: CASSPSEGAPTEAFF. The chain is built from TRBV18 and TRBJ1-1; TRBD1 agrees at 7 bases. The length of the CDR3 is 15 residues. The V gene end was trimmed by 3 bases and the J gene end by 4 bases; junction bases not matched to a gene: 8. Germline V gene lookup returns CDR1 KGHSH and CDR2 LQKENI.

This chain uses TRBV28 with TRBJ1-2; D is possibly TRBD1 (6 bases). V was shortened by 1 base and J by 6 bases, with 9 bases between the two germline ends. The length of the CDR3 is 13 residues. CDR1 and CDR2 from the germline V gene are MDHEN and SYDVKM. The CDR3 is CASSLSQGHGYTF. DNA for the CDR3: TGTGCCAGCAGTTTATCACAGGGACATGGCTACACCTTC.

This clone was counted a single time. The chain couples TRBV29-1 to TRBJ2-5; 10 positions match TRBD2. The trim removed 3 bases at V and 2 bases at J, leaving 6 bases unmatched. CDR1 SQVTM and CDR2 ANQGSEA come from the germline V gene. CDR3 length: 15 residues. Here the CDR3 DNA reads TGCAGCGTTGAGGTGACTAGCGGGTTTCAAGAGACCCAGTACTTC. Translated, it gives CSVEVTSGFQETQYF.

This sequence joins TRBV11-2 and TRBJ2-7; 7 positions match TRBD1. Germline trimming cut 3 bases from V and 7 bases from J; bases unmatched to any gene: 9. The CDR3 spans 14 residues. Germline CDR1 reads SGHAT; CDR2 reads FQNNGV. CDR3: CASSLHRDRVEQYF. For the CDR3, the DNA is TGTGCCAGCAGCTTGCACCGAGACAGGGTGGAGCAGTACTTC.

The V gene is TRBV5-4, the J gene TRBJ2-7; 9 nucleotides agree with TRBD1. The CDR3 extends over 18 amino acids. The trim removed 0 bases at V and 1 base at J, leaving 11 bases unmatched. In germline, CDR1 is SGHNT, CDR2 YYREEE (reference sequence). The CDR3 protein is CASSLETRTGVGSYEQYF. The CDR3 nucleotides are TGTGCCAGCAGCTTGGAGACCAGGACAGGGGTGGGGTCCTACGAGCAGTACTTC.

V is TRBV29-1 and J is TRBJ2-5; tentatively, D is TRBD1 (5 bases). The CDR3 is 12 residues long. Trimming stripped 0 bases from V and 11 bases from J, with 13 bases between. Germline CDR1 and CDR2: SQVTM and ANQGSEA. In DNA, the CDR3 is TGCAGCGTTGAAGACAGGGTGGGTGAGCAGTACTTC. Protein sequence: CSVEDRVGEQYF. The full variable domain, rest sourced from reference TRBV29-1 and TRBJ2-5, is SAVISQKPSRDICQRGTSLTIQCQVDSQVTMMFWYRQQPGQSLTLIATANQGSEATYESGFVIDKFPISRPNLTFSTLTVSNMSPEDSSIYLCSVEDRVGEQYFGPGTRLLVL.

The CDR3 reads CASTTGSGETQYF. The CDR3, as DNA: TGCGCCAGCACCACAGGGAGTGGCGAGACCCAGTACTTC. The chain carries TRBV5-1 and TRBJ2-5; weak D call: TRBD1 (6 bases). This CDR3 is built from 13 residues. Germline-derived CDR1 and CDR2 are SGHRS and YFSETQ. V was trimmed by 6 bases and J by 5 bases, leaving 14 bases between them.

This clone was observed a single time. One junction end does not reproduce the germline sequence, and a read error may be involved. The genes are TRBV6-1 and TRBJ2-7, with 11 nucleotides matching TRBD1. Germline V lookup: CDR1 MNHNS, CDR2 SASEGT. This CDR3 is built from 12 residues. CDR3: CASSEGGDRGNF. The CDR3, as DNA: TGTGCCAGCAGTGAAGGAGGGGACAGGGGGAACTTC.

CDR3 DNA: TGTGCTAGTGGTCCGCCCGGGGTAATCACAGATACGCAGTATTTT. As protein: CASGPPGVITDTQYF. This chain joins TRBV12-5 and TRBJ2-3; perhaps TRBD2 as D (5 bases). This CDR3 has 15 amino acids. Trimming took off 5 bases at V and 2 bases at J, with 14 bases between the two ends. CDR1 is LGHNT and CDR2 is FRNRAP in the germline V gene.

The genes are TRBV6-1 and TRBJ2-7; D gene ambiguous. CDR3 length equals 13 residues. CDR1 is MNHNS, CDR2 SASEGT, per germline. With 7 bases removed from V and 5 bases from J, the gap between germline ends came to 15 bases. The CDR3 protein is CASNRQPWDEQYF. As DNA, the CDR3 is TGTGCCAGCAACCGACAACCGTGGGACGAGCAGTACTTC.

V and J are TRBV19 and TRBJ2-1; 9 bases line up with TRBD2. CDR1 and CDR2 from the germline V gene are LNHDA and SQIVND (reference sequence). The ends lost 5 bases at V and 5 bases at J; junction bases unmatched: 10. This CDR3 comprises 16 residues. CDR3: CASSPLLAGLDNEQFF. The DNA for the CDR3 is TGTGCCAGTAGTCCCTTGCTAGCGGGGCTTGACAATGAGCAGTTCTTC.

The DNA for the CDR3 is TGCGCCAGCAGTGAGCAAGGAGGGATTACCGGGGAGCTGTTTTTT. This gives the protein CASSEQGGITGELFF. The chain uses TRBV10-1 and TRBJ2-2; D may be TRBD2 (6 bases). The CDR3 has 15 amino acids. Trimming took off 2 bases at V and 5 bases at J, with 12 bases between the two ends. CDR1 and CDR2 (germline): WNHNN, SYGVQD (reference sequence).